This T cell receptor beta chain was captured by sequencing in a study of blood T cell repertoires in COVID-19. About the study: Samples came from the United States, Italy and Spain, spanning acute and convalescent COVID-19. The analysed material was cDNA or gDNA that came from T cells, B-cell-depleted T cells, or PBMCs.

V lost 8 bases to trimming and J lost 5 bases; unmatched junction nucleotides: 3. This CDR3 spans 12 amino acids. Per germline, CDR1 MNHEY and CDR2 SVGAGI. Methods used by the authors: It was from reference gene primer amplification that nucleated cell counts were estimated. This table comes from immunoSEQ multiplex PCR, and its TCRdb copy is limited to in-frame clones, with some not included. V and J calls plus clone size are reproduced from that table; the DNA served to infer D and trimming. The table has around 71,000 clones, around 85% seen once; the top ten hold approximately 4.8%. The source is an older man with acute or convalescent COVID-19. The chain recombines TRBV6-5 with TRBJ1-5; 7 bases line up with TRBD1. Sequenced input: peripheral blood. The chain's CDR3 is CASDRVDQPQHF. CDR3 in DNA: TGTGCCAGCGACAGGGTGGATCAGCCCCAGCATTTT.